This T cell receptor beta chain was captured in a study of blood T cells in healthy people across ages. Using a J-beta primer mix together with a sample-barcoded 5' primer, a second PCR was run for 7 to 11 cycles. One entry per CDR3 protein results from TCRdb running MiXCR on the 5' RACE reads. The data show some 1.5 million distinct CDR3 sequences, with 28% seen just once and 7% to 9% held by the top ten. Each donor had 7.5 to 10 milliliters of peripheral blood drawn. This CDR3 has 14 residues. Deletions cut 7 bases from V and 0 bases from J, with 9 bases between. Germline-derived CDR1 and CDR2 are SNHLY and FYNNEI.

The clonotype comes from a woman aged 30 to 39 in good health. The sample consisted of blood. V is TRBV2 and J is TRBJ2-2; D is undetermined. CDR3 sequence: CASTSIANTGELFF. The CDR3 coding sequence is TGTGCCAGCACCTCCATCGCGAACACCGGGGAGCTGTTTTTT.